A selection of T cell receptor beta chains follows, all from one sample in a study of blood T cell repertoires in COVID-19. Clones were sequenced by immunoSEQ multiplex PCR, and TCRdb holds only the in-frame ones, with some missing. The data contain roughly 250,000 clones, around 89% of them singletons. Sequenced: peripheral blood. Every receptor here comes from a man aged 25-45 years with acute or convalescent COVID-19. The CDR3 runs from the conserved cysteine through the conserved F or W. The D gene is left open where the match is weak. Expanded clones are given a class, and other clones once, few, many or no size at all.

TRBJ1-2 . TRBV3-1/TRBV3-2 . TGTGCCAGCAGCCACCGACAGAAACCATATGGCTACACCTTC CASSHRQKPYGYTF
TRBJ2-3 TRBD1 TRBV5-4 . TGTGCCAGCAGAGGGGGCTCGATCACAGATACGCAGTATTTT CASRGGSITDTQYF
TRBJ2-2 . TRBV7-2 . TGTGCCAGCAGCTTAGATTTGGCGGTCACCGGGGAGCTGTTTTTT CASSLDLAVTGELFF
TRBJ2-1 TRBD2 TRBV2 . TGTGCCACCAAGACTAGCGGGAGCGGAAATGAGCAGTTCTTC CATKTSGSGNEQFF
TRBJ2-7 TRBD1 TRBV7-9 few TGTGCCAGCAGCTTATATAGGACAGGAGATTACGAGCAGTACTTC CASSLYRTGDYEQYF
TRBJ2-5 TRBD1 TRBV4-1 few TGCGCCAGCAGCCAAGAAAGGCTAAGGGGGCGAGAGACCCAGTACTTC CASSQERLRGRETQYF
TRBJ1-1 TRBD1 TRBV6-5 . TGTGCCAGCAGACCTCCGACAGGGAGGAACACTGAAGCTTTCTTT CASRPPTGRNTEAFF
TRBJ2-3 . TRBV11-2 few TGTGCCAGCGTATCTAGCACAGATACGCAGTATTTT CASVSSTDTQYF
TRBJ1-1 . TRBV28 . TGTGCTACAGGGAACACTGAAGCTTTCTTT CATGNTEAFF
TRBJ1-5 TRBD1 TRBV6-5 . TGTGCCAGCAGTTACTCGGGACAGGCAAATCAGCCCCAGCATTTT CASSYSGQANQPQHF
TRBJ1-2 . TRBV19 . TGTGCCAGCCGGGACAACTCTAACTATGGCTACACCTTC CASRDNSNYGYTF
TRBJ1-1 . TRBV5-1 . TGCGCCAGCAGGACAGACATGAACACTGAAGCTTTCTTT CASRTDMNTEAFF
TRBJ2-7 TRBD2 TRBV5-1 . TGCGCCAGCAGCTTGGGACTAGCGGACGAGCAGTACTTC CASSLGLADEQYF
TRBJ1-5 . TRBV2 once TGTGCCAGCAGTGTCGGAGGGGCCAATCAGCCCCAGCATTTT CASSVGGANQPQHF
TRBJ1-2 . TRBV6-5 . TGTGCCAGTATGCTATATGGCTACACCTTC CASMLYGYTF
TRBJ2-5 . TRBV28 . TGTGCCAGCAACGGACAGCATCCTGGGCAGGACCAGTACTTC CASNGQHPGQDQYF
TRBJ2-7 . TRBV12-3/TRBV12-4 . TGTGCCAGCAGTTCAGGGAATATCGAGCAGTACTTC CASSSGNIEQYF
TRBJ2-1 TRBD2 TRBV2 . TGTGCCAGCAGTTACCTAGCGGGGGGGACCAGCTCCTACAATGAGCAGTTCTTC CASSYLAGGTSSYNEQFF
TRBJ2-1 . TRBV2 . TGTGCCAGCAGTGCAGGGTTGAGCTCCTACAATGAGCAGTTCTTC CASSAGLSSYNEQFF
TRBJ1-1 . TRBV10-1 . TGCGCCAGCAGTGAGTCGAGCAGGGCGGCTCGAGCTTTCTTT CASSESSRAARAFF
TRBJ1-1 . TRBV29-1 . TGCACCCTTCAGAAGTACACTGAAGCTTTCTTT CTLQKYTEAFF
TRBJ2-5 TRBD1 TRBV7-3 . TGTGCCAGCAGCCGACAGGGGAAAGAGACCCAGTACTTC CASSRQGKETQYF
TRBJ1-1 TRBD1 TRBV5-1 . TGCGCCAGCAGCCCTTGGGACAGGAACACTGAAGCTTTCTTT CASSPWDRNTEAFF
TRBJ1-1 . TRBV7-8 . TGTGCCAGCAGCCCAAGGACCGGGACGGGGGGCACTGAAGCTTTCTTT CASSPRTGTGGTEAFF
TRBJ1-6 . TRBV19 . TGTGCCAGTAGTGGCGGGATCTCCTATAATTCACCCCTCCACTTT CASSGGISYNSPLHF
TRBJ2-7 TRBD2 TRBV28 . TGTGCCAGCAGTCCAACACCGGGACTAGCGCTTGCCGAGCAGTACTTC CASSPTPGLALAEQYF
TRBJ1-2 . TRBV9 . TGTGCCAGCAGCGCAGCCCCGGGGGGTGGCTACACCTTC CASSAAPGGGYTF
TRBJ2-4 . TRBV10-1 . TGCGCCAGCAGTGCGAACCAGGGCAACATTCAGTACTTC CASSANQGNIQYF
TRBJ2-7 TRBD2 TRBV11-2 . TGTGCCAGCAGCTTAACCGGACTAGCGGGACTCGAGCAGTACTTC CASSLTGLAGLEQYF
TRBJ1-2 TRBD1 TRBV5-1 . TGCGCCAGCAGCTTAACAGGGGAACACTATAACTATGGCTACACCTTC CASSLTGEHYNYGYTF
TRBJ1-5 . TRBV6-5 . TGTGCCAGCAGTCGCGACGGACTGAATCAGCCCCAGCATTTT CASSRDGLNQPQHF
TRBJ2-3 TRBD2 TRBV24-1 . TGTGCCACCAGTGGACGGGGGGGGGCCACAGATACGCAGTATTTT CATSGRGGATDTQYF
TRBJ1-1 . TRBV6-1 . TGTGCCAGCAGTGATAGGGGAGGTGAAGCTTTCTTT CASSDRGGEAFF
TRBJ2-4 TRBD1 TRBV19 . TGTGCCAGTAGTATCCTCCCCACCGGGACAGGGGGCTACATTCAGTACTTC CASSILPTGTGGYIQYF
TRBJ2-1 . TRBV9 few TGTGCCAGCAGCTCAGAGGTGTTCGCGGGGGAGCAGTTCTTC CASSSEVFAGEQFF
TRBJ2-1 . TRBV5-1 . TGCGCCAGCAGCTCGGGCCTACGACAGTCCTCCTACAATGAGCAGTTCTTC CASSSGLRQSSYNEQFF
TRBJ1-5 TRBD1 TRBV28 . TGTGCCAGCAGTTTGATAGGGGGCGCCGGTCAGCCCCAGCATTTT CASSLIGGAGQPQHF
TRBJ2-1 TRBD1 TRBV4-2 . TGTGCCAGCAGCCAAGAATCCGGGACAGGTCACAATGAGCAGTTCTTC CASSQESGTGHNEQFF
TRBJ1-1 TRBD1 TRBV28 . TGTGCCTCCCGGGACAGTCTCTCTGAAGCTTTCTTT CASRDSLSEAFF
TRBJ1-6 . TRBV7-3 . TGTGCCAGCAGCTTAAGCAGCTCCTATAATTCACCCCTCCACTTT CASSLSSSYNSPLHF
TRBJ1-5 . TRBV5-1 . TGCGCCAGCAGCTCCAACGGGGGTGTCGATCAGCCCCAGCATTTT CASSSNGGVDQPQHF
TRBJ2-1 . TRBV7-2 . TGTGCCAGCAGCTTAGTATTGAGCAATGAGCAGTTCTTC CASSLVLSNEQFF